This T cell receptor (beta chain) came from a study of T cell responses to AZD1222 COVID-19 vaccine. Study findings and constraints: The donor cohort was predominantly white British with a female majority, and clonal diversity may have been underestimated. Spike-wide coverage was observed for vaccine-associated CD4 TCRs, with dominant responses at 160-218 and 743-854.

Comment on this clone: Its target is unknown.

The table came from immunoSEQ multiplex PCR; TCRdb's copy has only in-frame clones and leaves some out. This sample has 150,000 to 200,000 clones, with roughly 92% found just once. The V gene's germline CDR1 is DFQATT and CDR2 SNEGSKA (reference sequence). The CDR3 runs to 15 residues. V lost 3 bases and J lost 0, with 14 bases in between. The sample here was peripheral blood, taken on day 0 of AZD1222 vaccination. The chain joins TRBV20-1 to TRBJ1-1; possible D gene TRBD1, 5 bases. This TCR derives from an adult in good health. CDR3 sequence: CSASGAGGMNTEAFF. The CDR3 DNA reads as TGCAGTGCTAGTGGGGCAGGCGGTATGAACACTGAAGCTTTCTTT.